This T cell receptor beta chain is from a study of blood T cells in healthy people across ages (dated by TCRdb to the mid-2010s). Context from the whole study: In model experiments, template switching captured roughly one uniquely barcoded TCR beta cDNA molecule for every two T cells. Age-related changes in TCR beta repertoire diversity were measured in the study by deep sequencing normalized with unique cDNA molecular identifiers. The donors were split into four age groups: young (average around 15 years), middle-aged (39), aged (more than 60) and long-lived (about 74). To avoid experimental bias, donors of different ages were spread randomly across the sequencing lanes. For two donors (one aged 18 to 29 and one aged 80 or older), the study analyzed two additional independent replicas of 1 million unique cDNA reads from the same blood draw.

Donors were around 37 systemically healthy Caucasian individuals from Russia aged roughly 6 to 100 years. Each donor gave about 9.7 milliliters of peripheral blood, drawn into EDTA-treated Vacutainer tubes. Ficoll-Paque density-gradient centrifugation was used to isolate PBMCs, with at least 6.5 million per sample. Total RNA was extracted from PBMCs with Trizol reagent, with at least 6 micrograms obtained per sample. For every donor, an aliquot of PBMCs went through flow cytometry to measure the percentages of naive CD45RAhigh/CD27high T cells. The investigation overall reported the following: Observed TCR beta diversity per million T cells fell roughly linearly with age, and a significant reduction was already apparent by age about 38. Compared with the aged group, more naive CD4+ T cells, fewer expanded clones and increased TCR diversity were shown by the long-lived group, suggesting age selection. The percentage of naive T cells measured by flow cytometry correlated strongly with observed TCR beta diversity. Since profiling was done on bulk unsorted PBMCs, naive and antigen-experienced compartments could not be conclusively compared. Estimates of total diversity based on one million sequenced T cells were considered lower bounds and underestimates. Because donor CMV infection status was unknown, age-related changes in expanded clonotypes were potentially confounded.

Concerning this clonotype: It has no known antigen specificity. No base quality information exists; no much larger clone differs at one position.

Based on the germline V gene, the CDR1 and CDR2 sequences are SGHTA and FQGTGA. Measured from the cysteine to the phenylalanine, the CDR3 is 17 residues long. The DNA shown is the 51-base CDR3, in frame from base 1. V is reduced by 5 bases and J by 0 bases, leaving a spacing of 17 bases between them. The library was made by 5' RACE. This sample was sequenced with an Illumina HiSeq 2500. A second PCR of 7 to 11 cycles was performed with a sample-barcoded 5' primer and a J-beta primer mix. Each TCR beta cDNA molecule received a unique molecular identifier from a template-switch 5' adaptor carrying 12 random nucleotides. Each sample yielded at least 3 million CDR3-containing paired-end reads. The Mint cDNA synthesis kit, primed by a TRBC-specific oligonucleotide, was used to synthesize first-strand cDNA from all RNA. Following uracil-DNA glycosylase treatment, a first 18-cycle PCR with universal primers M1SS and BC2_uni_R was performed on all cDNA. Per the authors' processing: Each sample was normalized by randomly selecting 1 million high-quality reads, each carrying a distinct molecular identifier. Reads with shared molecular identifiers were discarded instead of being binned into consensus sequences. MiTCR, run with a Q25 quality threshold and the strictest error-elimination algorithm, handled CDR3 identification, clonotype clustering and error correction. A nonparametric unseen species model with Euler transformation was used to estimate lower-bound total TCR beta diversity. TCRdb applied fastp at Q25 and MiXCR to the public reads, then kept only in-frame beta chains. CDR3 protein duplicates are merged, each entry listing the most common genes and DNA. These V and J calls originate from TCRdb's pipeline instead of the authors' own analysis. For this sample there are roughly 640,000 distinct CDR3 sequences; roughly 30% appear just once. The top ten hold around a sixth of the sample.

Input material: blood. The chain couples TRBV7-3 to TRBJ2-1; confidence is insufficient to name the D gene. The receptor was derived from a woman of 80 years or more in good health. The nucleotide sequence is given as TGTGCCAGCAGCCCCGACCCCTCCACCGGCTCCTACAATGAGCAGTTCTTC. Its protein reads: CASSPDPSTGSYNEQFF.